Described below is a single T cell receptor beta chain sequence and its context. Its antigen is still unknown. These data belong to a study of cytomegalovirus exposure and HLA in healthy donors. General study points: Among TCR beta chains of equal frequency, HLA-associated ones were more clonally expanded in a later analysis. Available immune exposure information was restricted to CMV serostatus only. Among donors in an Asian-associated ancestry cluster, a later analysis reportedly found fewer N-insertions than the roughly 700-donor mean.

Primers included in the PCR were 60 Vbeta and 13 Jbeta primers. As processed by the authors: In a later analysis, of about 80 million unique beta chains, about 10 million appeared in at least two donors. The table came from immunoSEQ multiplex PCR; TCRdb's copy has only in-frame clones and leaves some out. That table supplies the V and J calls and clone size; D and trimming were determined from the DNA. This repertoire shows 150,000 to 200,000 clones, 75% to 90% found once; its top ten account for 6.3%. The length of the CDR3 is 15 residues. Germline V CDR1 and CDR2: MNHEY, SMNVEV (reference sequence). The ends were cut back, 3 bases at V and 5 bases at J, with 11 bases in the middle.

The receptor was derived from a male donor in good health and CMV-seropositive. The sequencing sample was made of PBMCs. The chain combines TRBV27 with TRBJ1-6; perhaps TRBD1 as D (5 bases). The CDR3 bases are TGTGCCAGCAGTTTCGGCGGGGGAAATAATTCACCCCTCCACTTT. Its protein is CASSFGGGNNSPLHF.